This T cell receptor beta chain came from a study of T-cell memory formation after mild COVID-19. In TCRdb, the 5' RACE reads were re-called with MiXCR into one record per CDR3 protein. The sample has roughly 80,000 distinct CDR3 sequences, roughly 25% seen once. In this sample, this clonotype turned up many times. This CDR3 spans 15 amino acids. V was shortened by 2 bases and J by 4 bases, with 11 bases between the two germline ends. Germline V gene lookup returns CDR1 MDHEN and CDR2 SYDVKM. The chain uses TRBV28 and TRBJ2-2, with D perhaps TRBD1 or TRBD2 (6 bases each). This sequence was found in a man between 18 and 35 years old who had mild COVID-19 (a few samples of this study predate the infection). Cell type and time point are not known. The sample comprised PBMCs or a T cell subset sorted from them (not recorded which). Written as DNA, the CDR3 is TGTGCCAGCAGTTTAGAGGGGGGAATCACCGGGGAGCTGTTTTTT. Translated, it gives CASSLEGGITGELFF.